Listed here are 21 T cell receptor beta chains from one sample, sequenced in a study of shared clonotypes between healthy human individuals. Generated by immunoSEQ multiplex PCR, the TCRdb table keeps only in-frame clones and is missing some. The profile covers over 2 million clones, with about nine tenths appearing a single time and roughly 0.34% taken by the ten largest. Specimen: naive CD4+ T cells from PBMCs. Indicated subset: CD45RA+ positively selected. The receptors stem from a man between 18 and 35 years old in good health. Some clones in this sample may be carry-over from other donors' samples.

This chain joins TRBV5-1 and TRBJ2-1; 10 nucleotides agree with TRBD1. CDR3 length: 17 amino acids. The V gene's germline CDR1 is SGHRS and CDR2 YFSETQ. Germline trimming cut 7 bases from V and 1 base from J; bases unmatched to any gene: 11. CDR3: CASAKGTGASSYNEQFF. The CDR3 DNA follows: TGCGCCAGCGCCAAGGGGACAGGGGCCTCTTCCTACAATGAGCAGTTCTTC.

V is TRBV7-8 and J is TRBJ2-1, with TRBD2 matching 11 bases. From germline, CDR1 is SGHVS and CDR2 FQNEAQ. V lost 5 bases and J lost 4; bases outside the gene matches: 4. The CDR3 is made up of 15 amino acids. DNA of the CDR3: TGTGCCAGCAGCCCTGGGACTAGCGGATACAATGAGCAGTTCTTC. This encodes CASSPGTSGYNEQFF.

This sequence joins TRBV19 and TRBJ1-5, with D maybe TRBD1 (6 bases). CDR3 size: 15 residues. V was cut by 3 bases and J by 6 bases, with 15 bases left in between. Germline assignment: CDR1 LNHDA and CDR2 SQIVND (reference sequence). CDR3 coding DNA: TGTGCCAGTAGTATTGGGGGGGCTGTTGGTCAGCCCCAGCATTTT. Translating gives CASSIGGAVGQPQHF.

The CDR3 DNA is TGTGCCAGCAGCCGCAAGGCTTTAGCGGGAGGAACAGATACGCAGTATTTT. Its translation is CASSRKALAGGTDTQYF. The chain is built from TRBV7-2 and TRBJ2-3, with 10 bases matching TRBD2. CDR3 length: 17 amino acids. With V trimmed by 5 bases and J by 3 bases, 11 bases remained unmatched. The V gene's germline CDR1 is SGHTA and CDR2 FQGNSA.

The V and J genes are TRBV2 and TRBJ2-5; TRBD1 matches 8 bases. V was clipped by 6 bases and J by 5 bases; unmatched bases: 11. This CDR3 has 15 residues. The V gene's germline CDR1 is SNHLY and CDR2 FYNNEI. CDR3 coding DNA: TGTGCCAGCAGGCCGGGGACAGGAGGGGGGGAGACCCAGTACTTC. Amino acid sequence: CASRPGTGGGETQYF.

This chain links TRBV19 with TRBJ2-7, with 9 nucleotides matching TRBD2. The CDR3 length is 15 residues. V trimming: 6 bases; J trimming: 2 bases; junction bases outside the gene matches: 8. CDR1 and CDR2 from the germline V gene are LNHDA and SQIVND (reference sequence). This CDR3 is CASSSISGSPYEQYF. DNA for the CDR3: TGTGCCAGTAGCTCCATTAGCGGGAGCCCCTACGAGCAGTACTTC.

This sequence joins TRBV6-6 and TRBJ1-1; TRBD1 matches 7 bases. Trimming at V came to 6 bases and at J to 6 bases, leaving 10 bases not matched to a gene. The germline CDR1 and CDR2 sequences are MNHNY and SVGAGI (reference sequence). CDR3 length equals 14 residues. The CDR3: CASRSVQGIAEAFF. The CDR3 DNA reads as TGTGCCAGCAGAAGCGTACAGGGGATCGCTGAAGCTTTCTTT.

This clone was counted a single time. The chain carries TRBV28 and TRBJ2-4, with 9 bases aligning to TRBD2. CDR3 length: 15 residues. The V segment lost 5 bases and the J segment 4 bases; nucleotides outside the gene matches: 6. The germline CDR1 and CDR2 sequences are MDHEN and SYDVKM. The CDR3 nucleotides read TGTGCCAGCAGTCCGCGGGGGGGCCGTAAAAACATTCAGTACTTC. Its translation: CASSPRGGRKNIQYF.

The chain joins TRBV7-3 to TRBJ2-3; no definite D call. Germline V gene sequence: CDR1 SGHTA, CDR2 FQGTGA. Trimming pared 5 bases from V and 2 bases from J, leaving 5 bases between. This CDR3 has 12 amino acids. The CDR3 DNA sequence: TGTGCCAGCAGCCCCGCCACAGATACGCAGTATTTT. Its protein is CASSPATDTQYF.

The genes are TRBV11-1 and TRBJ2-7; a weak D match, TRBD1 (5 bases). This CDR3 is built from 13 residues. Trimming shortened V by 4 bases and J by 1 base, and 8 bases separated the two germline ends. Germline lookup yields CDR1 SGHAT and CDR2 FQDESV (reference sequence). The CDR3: CASSSGPSYEQYF. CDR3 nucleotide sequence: TGTGCCAGCAGCTCAGGGCCGTCCTACGAGCAGTACTTC.

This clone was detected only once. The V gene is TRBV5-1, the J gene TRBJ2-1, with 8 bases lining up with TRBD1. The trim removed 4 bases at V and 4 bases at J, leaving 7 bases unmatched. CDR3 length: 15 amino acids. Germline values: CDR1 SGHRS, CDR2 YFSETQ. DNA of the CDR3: TGCGCCAGCAGCGGTCAGGGGGCCAGTTACAATGAGCAGTTCTTC. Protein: CASSGQGASYNEQFF.

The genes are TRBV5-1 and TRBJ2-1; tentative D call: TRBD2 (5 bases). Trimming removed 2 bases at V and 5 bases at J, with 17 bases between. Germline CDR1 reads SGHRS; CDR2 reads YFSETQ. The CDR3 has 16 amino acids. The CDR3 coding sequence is TGCGCCAGCAGCTTTGACATTCGGACTGGAGACAATGAGCAGTTCTTC. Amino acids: CASSFDIRTGDNEQFF.

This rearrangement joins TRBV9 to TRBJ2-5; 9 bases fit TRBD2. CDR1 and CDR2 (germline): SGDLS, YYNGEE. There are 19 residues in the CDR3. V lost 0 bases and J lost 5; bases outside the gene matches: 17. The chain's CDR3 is CASSVGGIGASGVVETQYF. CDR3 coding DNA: TGTGCCAGCAGCGTAGGTGGAATTGGGGCTAGCGGGGTCGTGGAGACCCAGTACTTC.

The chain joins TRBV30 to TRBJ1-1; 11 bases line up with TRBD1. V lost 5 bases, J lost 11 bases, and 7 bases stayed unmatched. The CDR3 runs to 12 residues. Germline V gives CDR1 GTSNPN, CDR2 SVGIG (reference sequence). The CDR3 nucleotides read TGTGCCTGGTCGCCGGGACAGGGGGGCGCTTTCTTT. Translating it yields CAWSPGQGGAFF.

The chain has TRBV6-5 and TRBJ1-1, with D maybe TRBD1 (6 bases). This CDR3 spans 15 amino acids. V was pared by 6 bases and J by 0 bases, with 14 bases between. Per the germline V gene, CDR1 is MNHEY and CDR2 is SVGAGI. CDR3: CASRQQGAMNTEAFF. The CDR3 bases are TGTGCCAGCAGACAACAGGGAGCTATGAACACTGAAGCTTTCTTT.

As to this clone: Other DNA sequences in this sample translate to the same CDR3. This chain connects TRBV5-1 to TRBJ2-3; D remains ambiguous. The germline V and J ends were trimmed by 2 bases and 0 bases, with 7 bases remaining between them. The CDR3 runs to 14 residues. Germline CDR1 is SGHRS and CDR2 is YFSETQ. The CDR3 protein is CASSFGPSTDTQYF. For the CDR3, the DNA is TGCGCCAGCAGCTTCGGCCCTAGCACAGATACGCAGTATTTT.

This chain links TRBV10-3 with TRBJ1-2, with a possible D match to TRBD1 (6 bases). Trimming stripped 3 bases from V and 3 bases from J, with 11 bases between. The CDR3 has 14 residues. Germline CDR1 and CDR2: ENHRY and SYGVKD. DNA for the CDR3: TGTGCCATCAGTGAACAGGGTAAGGACTATGGCTACACCTTC. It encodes CAISEQGKDYGYTF.

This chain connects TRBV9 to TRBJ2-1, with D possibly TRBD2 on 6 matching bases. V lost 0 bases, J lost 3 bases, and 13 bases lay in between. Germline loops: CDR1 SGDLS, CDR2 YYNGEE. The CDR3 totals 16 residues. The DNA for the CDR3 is TGTGCCAGCAGCGTAGCCCCAGTAGCGGTCTACAATGAGCAGTTCTTC. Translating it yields CASSVAPVAVYNEQFF.

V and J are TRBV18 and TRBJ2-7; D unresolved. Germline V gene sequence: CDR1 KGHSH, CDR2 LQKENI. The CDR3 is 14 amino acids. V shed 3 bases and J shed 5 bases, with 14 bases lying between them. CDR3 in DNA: TGTGCCAGCTCACCGGGTTCCGGGTTCGACGAGCAGTACTTC. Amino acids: CASSPGSGFDEQYF.

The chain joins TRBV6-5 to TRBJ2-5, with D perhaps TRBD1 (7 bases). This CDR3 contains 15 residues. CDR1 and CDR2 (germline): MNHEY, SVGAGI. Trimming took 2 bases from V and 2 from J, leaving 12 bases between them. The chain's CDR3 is CASSYQGGSQETQYF. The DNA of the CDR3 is TGTGCCAGCAGTTACCAGGGGGGTTCACAAGAGACCCAGTACTTC.

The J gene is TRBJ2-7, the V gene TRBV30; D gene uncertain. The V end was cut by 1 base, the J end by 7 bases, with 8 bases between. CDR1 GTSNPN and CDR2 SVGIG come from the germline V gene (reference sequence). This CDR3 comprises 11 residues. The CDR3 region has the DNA TGTGCCTGGAGTGGGGTCGGGGAGCAGTACTTC. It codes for CAWSGVGEQYF.